Given below is one TCR beta chain in context. The germline gene is not matched at one end of the junction; a read error may be the cause. The record originates from a study of blood T cell repertoires in COVID-19. Germline values: CDR1 SGHTA, CDR2 FQGNSA. This CDR3 is built from 14 residues. As handled by the study authors: Reference gene primer amplification gave nucleated cell count estimates. TCRdb keeps only in-frame clones here, not all; method: immunoSEQ multiplex PCR. That table gives V, J and clone size, and the DNA gave D and trimming. Of tens of thousands of clones detected, roughly 80% appear once; the ten largest clones hold about 6.2%.

The chain recombines TRBV7-2 with TRBJ1-1, with D perhaps TRBD1 (5 bases). The receptor was derived from a human donor in a cohort sampled during active or convalescent COVID-19. Sequences were obtained from peripheral blood. This chain's CDR3 is CASSSRGDALKPQF. CDR3 nucleotide sequence: TGTGCCAGCAGCTCACGGGGGGACGCTCTCAAACCCCAATTT. The variable domain in full, with the rest retrieved from reference TRBV7-2 and TRBJ1-1, is GAGVSQSPSNKVTEKGKDVELRCDPISGHTALYWYRQSLGQGLEFLIYFQGNSAPDKSGLPSDRFSAERTGGSVSTLTIQRTQQEDSAVYLCASSSRGDALKPQFGQGTRLTVV.